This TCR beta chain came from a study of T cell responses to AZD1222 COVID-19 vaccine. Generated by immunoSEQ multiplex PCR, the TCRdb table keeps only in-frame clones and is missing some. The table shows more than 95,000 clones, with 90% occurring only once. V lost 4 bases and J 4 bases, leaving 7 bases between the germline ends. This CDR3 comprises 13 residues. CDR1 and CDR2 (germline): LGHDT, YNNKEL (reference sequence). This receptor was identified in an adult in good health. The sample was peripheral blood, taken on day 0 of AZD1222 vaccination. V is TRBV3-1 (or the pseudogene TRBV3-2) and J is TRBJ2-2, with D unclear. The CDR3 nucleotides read TGTGCCAGCAGCCGTAGGGTCACCGGGGAGCTGTTTTTT. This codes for CASSRRVTGELFF.